These T cell receptor beta chains were read from a single sample in a study of OX40 agonist ivuxolimab in advanced cancers. Method: immunoSEQ multiplex PCR; TCRdb's copy keeps in-frame clones and lacks some. The sample includes about 58,000 clones, 89% of them seen just once. The material sequenced was CD4+ or CD8+ T cells sorted from blood, taken in a trial of the OX40 agonist ivuxolimab. Every receptor here comes from an adult with an advanced solid tumor such as melanoma, head and neck, liver or kidney cancer. Each CDR3 is given with its conserved first and last residue. Each record gives: D gene, J gene, V gene, clone size, CDR3 protein, CDR3 DNA. A D gene is named only where the DNA matches it firmly. Some rows have no size entry. The others give once, few or many, or a class for an expanded clone.

d_gene: TRBD2
j_gene: TRBJ2-1
v_gene: TRBV5-4
abundance: .
CDR3aa: CASSLVASGTRNEQFF
CDR3nt: TGTGCCAGCAGCTTGGTAGCTAGCGGGACTCGTAATGAGCAGTTCTTC

d_gene: .
j_gene: TRBJ2-5
v_gene: TRBV15
abundance: .
CDR3aa: CATSSTPFTGLYQETQYF
CDR3nt: TGTGCCACCAGCAGTACCCCCTTCACGGGACTTTACCAAGAGACCCAGTACTTC

d_gene: .
j_gene: TRBJ2-6
v_gene: TRBV7-6
abundance: few
CDR3aa: CASSLDGSGANVLTF
CDR3nt: TGTGCCAGCAGCTTAGACGGGTCTGGGGCCAACGTCCTGACTTTC

d_gene: .
j_gene: TRBJ2-3
v_gene: TRBV7-2
abundance: .
CDR3aa: CASSQEGGWGTDTQYF
CDR3nt: TGTGCCAGCAGCCAGGAGGGGGGATGGGGCACAGATACGCAGTATTTT

d_gene: .
j_gene: TRBJ2-1
v_gene: TRBV9
abundance: .
CDR3aa: CASSDSMNVNEQFF
CDR3nt: TGTGCCAGCAGTGACTCAATGAATGTCAATGAGCAGTTCTTC

d_gene: TRBD1
j_gene: TRBJ2-1
v_gene: TRBV19
abundance: .
CDR3aa: CASSMGSGQGQWEQFF
CDR3nt: TGTGCCAGTAGTATGGGATCGGGACAGGGCCAATGGGAGCAGTTCTTC

d_gene: TRBD2
j_gene: TRBJ2-5
v_gene: TRBV14
abundance: .
CDR3aa: CASSQDSLATQETQYF
CDR3nt: TGTGCCAGCAGCCAAGATTCACTAGCGACACAAGAGACCCAGTACTTC

d_gene: .
j_gene: TRBJ1-2
v_gene: TRBV6-1
abundance: .
CDR3aa: CASRPPDGGYTF
CDR3nt: TGTGCCAGCAGGCCCCCGGACGGCGGCTACACCTTC

d_gene: TRBD1
j_gene: TRBJ2-1
v_gene: TRBV19
abundance: .
CDR3aa: CASSMGDRVPEQFF
CDR3nt: TGTGCCAGTAGTATGGGGGACAGGGTTCCTGAGCAGTTCTTC

d_gene: .
j_gene: TRBJ2-3
v_gene: TRBV4-2
abundance: .
CDR3aa: CASSPQAHSGTDTQYF
CDR3nt: TGTGCCAGCAGCCCCCAGGCCCACTCCGGCACAGATACGCAGTATTTT

d_gene: TRBD2
j_gene: TRBJ2-3
v_gene: TRBV2
abundance: .
CDR3aa: CASSGRAADTQYF
CDR3nt: TGTGCCAGCAGCGGGAGGGCCGCAGATACGCAGTATTTT

d_gene: .
j_gene: TRBJ2-2
v_gene: TRBV5-5
abundance: .
CDR3aa: CASSLGGAGELFF
CDR3nt: TGTGCCAGCAGCTTGGGAGGGGCCGGGGAGCTGTTTTTT

d_gene: .
j_gene: TRBJ2-5
v_gene: TRBV7-9
abundance: .
CDR3aa: CASSRGLRETQYF
CDR3nt: TGTGCCAGCAGCCGAGGATTGAGGGAGACCCAGTACTTC

d_gene: .
j_gene: TRBJ1-2
v_gene: TRBV28
abundance: .
CDR3aa: CASSPYDGYYGYTF
CDR3nt: TGTGCCAGCAGCCCTTACGACGGCTACTATGGCTACACCTTC

d_gene: .
j_gene: TRBJ2-1
v_gene: TRBV6-5
abundance: .
CDR3aa: CASSSEGGKLNEQFF
CDR3nt: TGTGCCAGCAGTTCGGAAGGGGGGAAGTTGAATGAGCAGTTCTTC

d_gene: .
j_gene: TRBJ2-7
v_gene: TRBV5-1
abundance: .
CDR3aa: CASSLGTDTYEQYF
CDR3nt: TGCGCCAGCAGCTTGGGGACAGATACCTACGAGCAGTACTTC

d_gene: .
j_gene: TRBJ2-5
v_gene: TRBV7-9
abundance: .
CDR3aa: CASSLVGGETQYF
CDR3nt: TGTGCCAGCAGCTTAGTGGGAGGAGAGACCCAGTACTTC

d_gene: TRBD2
j_gene: TRBJ2-1
v_gene: TRBV27
abundance: .
CDR3aa: CASSYGTSGSVEQFF
CDR3nt: TGTGCCAGCAGTTATGGGACTAGCGGGAGCGTTGAGCAGTTCTTC

d_gene: .
j_gene: TRBJ1-1
v_gene: TRBV4-1
abundance: few
CDR3aa: CASSQVSRTEAFF
CDR3nt: TGCGCCAGCAGCCAAGTATCGAGAACTGAAGCTTTCTTT

d_gene: TRBD2
j_gene: TRBJ2-1
v_gene: TRBV11-3
abundance: .
CDR3aa: CASSLVGGLAGANEQFF
CDR3nt: TGTGCCAGCAGCTTAGTGGGGGGACTAGCGGGAGCTAATGAGCAGTTCTTC

d_gene: .
j_gene: TRBJ1-2
v_gene: TRBV6-6
abundance: .
CDR3aa: CASSYSTGPENYGYTF
CDR3nt: TGTGCCAGCAGTTACTCGACGGGACCTGAAAATTATGGCTACACCTTC

d_gene: .
j_gene: TRBJ1-2
v_gene: TRBV7-3
abundance: .
CDR3aa: CASSLNAGGDSGYTF
CDR3nt: TGTGCCAGCAGCTTAAATGCCGGGGGGGACTCTGGCTACACCTTC

d_gene: .
j_gene: TRBJ2-3
v_gene: TRBV2
abundance: .
CDR3aa: CASSEIGGEAQYF
CDR3nt: TGTGCCAGCAGTGAAATCGGCGGGGAGGCGCAGTATTTT

d_gene: TRBD2
j_gene: TRBJ2-3
v_gene: TRBV4-1
abundance: .
CDR3aa: CASSLGRSGASTDTQYF
CDR3nt: TGCGCCAGCAGCCTGGGTCGGAGCGGGGCTAGCACAGATACGCAGTATTTT

d_gene: .
j_gene: TRBJ2-1
v_gene: TRBV29-1
abundance: .
CDR3aa: CSVEDWAGSTSYNEQFF
CDR3nt: TGCAGCGTTGAAGATTGGGCCGGGAGTACGTCCTACAATGAGCAGTTCTTC

d_gene: .
j_gene: TRBJ1-1
v_gene: TRBV7-6
abundance: once
CDR3aa: CASRLRDKNTEAFF
CDR3nt: TGTGCCAGCAGACTCCGGGACAAGAACACTGAAGCTTTCTTT

d_gene: .
j_gene: TRBJ2-3
v_gene: TRBV5-8
abundance: .
CDR3aa: CASSRLKLAGEKYF
CDR3nt: TGTGCCAGCAGCAGGCTCAAACTAGCTGGTGAGAAGTATTTT

d_gene: TRBD1
j_gene: TRBJ1-2
v_gene: TRBV9
abundance: .
CDR3aa: CASSATGTGTGSVNYGYTF
CDR3nt: TGTGCCAGCAGCGCCACCGGTACCGGGACAGGGAGCGTAAACTATGGCTACACCTTC

d_gene: .
j_gene: TRBJ1-2
v_gene: TRBV7-9
abundance: .
CDR3aa: CASSLAPGRLGYGYTF
CDR3nt: TGTGCCAGCAGCTTAGCGCCGGGAAGGCTGGGCTATGGCTACACCTTC

d_gene: TRBD2
j_gene: TRBJ2-7
v_gene: TRBV30
abundance: .
CDR3aa: CAWSMASGYEQYF
CDR3nt: TGTGCCTGGAGTATGGCTAGCGGTTACGAGCAGTACTTC

d_gene: .
j_gene: TRBJ1-1
v_gene: TRBV6-5
abundance: .
CDR3aa: CASSYKQSWTEAFF
CDR3nt: TGTGCCAGCAGTTACAAACAGAGTTGGACTGAAGCTTTCTTT

d_gene: TRBD2
j_gene: TRBJ2-3
v_gene: TRBV9
abundance: once
CDR3aa: CASSPPGGTSKDTQYF
CDR3nt: TGTGCCAGCAGCCCCCCGGGGGGGACTAGCAAAGATACGCAGTATTTT

d_gene: .
j_gene: TRBJ1-1
v_gene: TRBV12-5
abundance: .
CDR3aa: CASGLGGRNTEAFF
CDR3nt: TGTGCTAGTGGTTTGGGGGGGAGGAACACTGAAGCTTTCTTT

d_gene: .
j_gene: TRBJ2-1
v_gene: TRBV14
abundance: once
CDR3aa: CASSLISYNEQFF
CDR3nt: TGTGCCAGCAGCCTTATCTCCTACAATGAGCAGTTCTTC

d_gene: .
j_gene: TRBJ1-5
v_gene: TRBV7-9
abundance: once
CDR3aa: CASSLGDQPQHF
CDR3nt: TGTGCCAGCAGCTTAGGTGATCAGCCCCAGCATTTT

d_gene: .
j_gene: TRBJ1-1
v_gene: TRBV27
abundance: .
CDR3aa: CASSLYGSTEAFF
CDR3nt: TGTGCCAGCAGTTTATATGGGAGCACTGAAGCTTTCTTT

d_gene: .
j_gene: TRBJ2-3
v_gene: TRBV4-1
abundance: .
CDR3aa: CASSPTGPFTDTQYF
CDR3nt: TGCGCCAGCAGCCCCACCGGGCCCTTCACAGATACGCAGTATTTT

d_gene: .
j_gene: TRBJ1-3
v_gene: TRBV27
abundance: .
CDR3aa: CASVGGTPGLSGNTIYF
CDR3nt: TGTGCCAGCGTAGGAGGAACTCCAGGCCTCTCTGGAAACACCATATATTTT

d_gene: .
j_gene: TRBJ1-2
v_gene: TRBV4-1
abundance: .
CDR3aa: CASSQDRGTFYGYTF
CDR3nt: TGCGCCAGCAGCCAAGATCGGGGGACATTCTATGGCTACACCTTC

d_gene: .
j_gene: TRBJ2-5
v_gene: TRBV7-2
abundance: .
CDR3aa: CASTARPYSGETQYF
CDR3nt: TGTGCCAGCACCGCCCGGCCGTATAGTGGAGAGACCCAGTACTTC

d_gene: .
j_gene: TRBJ2-5
v_gene: TRBV27
abundance: once
CDR3aa: CASTRSIQETQYF
CDR3nt: TGTGCCAGCACTCGGAGTATACAAGAGACCCAGTACTTC

d_gene: .
j_gene: TRBJ1-2
v_gene: TRBV30
abundance: .
CDR3aa: CAGRGLAGYTF
CDR3nt: TGTGCTGGGAGAGGCCTGGCCGGCTACACCTTC

d_gene: .
j_gene: TRBJ2-7
v_gene: TRBV28
abundance: .
CDR3aa: CASKGTLIRYEQYF
CDR3nt: TGTGCCAGCAAAGGGACCCTTATACGCTACGAGCAGTACTTC

d_gene: .
j_gene: TRBJ2-7
v_gene: TRBV11-2
abundance: once
CDR3aa: CASSQSTGQVREQYF
CDR3nt: TGTGCCAGCAGCCAGAGCACAGGGCAGGTGCGCGAGCAGTACTTC

d_gene: .
j_gene: TRBJ1-3
v_gene: TRBV4-1
abundance: once
CDR3aa: CASSQIQISGNTIYF
CDR3nt: TGCGCCAGCAGCCAGATACAAATCTCTGGAAACACCATATATTTT

d_gene: .
j_gene: TRBJ2-7
v_gene: TRBV6-1
abundance: .
CDR3aa: CASRPGTPLEQYF
CDR3nt: TGTGCCAGCAGACCCGGGACTCCCCTCGAGCAGTACTTC

d_gene: TRBD2
j_gene: TRBJ2-1
v_gene: TRBV30
abundance: .
CDR3aa: CAWWTSGFNEQFF
CDR3nt: TGTGCCTGGTGGACTAGCGGATTCAATGAGCAGTTCTTC

d_gene: .
j_gene: TRBJ2-1
v_gene: TRBV4-1
abundance: .
CDR3aa: CASSQDPGARYNEQFF
CDR3nt: TGCGCCAGCAGCCAAGATCCCGGCGCCCGGTACAATGAGCAGTTCTTC

d_gene: TRBD1
j_gene: TRBJ1-6
v_gene: TRBV5-6
abundance: once
CDR3aa: CASSQDRLAYNSPLHF
CDR3nt: TGTGCCAGCAGTCAGGACAGGCTCGCCTATAATTCACCCCTCCACTTT

d_gene: .
j_gene: TRBJ1-1
v_gene: TRBV5-1
abundance: .
CDR3aa: CASSITSNTEAFF
CDR3nt: TGCGCCAGCAGTATTACTTCGAACACTGAAGCTTTCTTT

d_gene: .
j_gene: TRBJ2-1
v_gene: TRBV27
abundance: .
CDR3aa: CASSSPLGENHVDEQFF
CDR3nt: TGTGCCAGCAGTTCCCCTTTAGGGGAGAACCACGTTGATGAGCAGTTCTTC

d_gene: .
j_gene: TRBJ2-3
v_gene: TRBV2
abundance: .
CDR3aa: CASTGGYSTDTQYF
CDR3nt: TGTGCCAGCACGGGCGGCTATAGCACAGATACGCAGTATTTT

d_gene: .
j_gene: TRBJ1-5
v_gene: TRBV6-1
abundance: .
CDR3aa: CASSEGGGDSNQPQHF
CDR3nt: TGTGCCAGCAGTGAAGGCGGGGGCGATAGCAATCAGCCCCAGCATTTT